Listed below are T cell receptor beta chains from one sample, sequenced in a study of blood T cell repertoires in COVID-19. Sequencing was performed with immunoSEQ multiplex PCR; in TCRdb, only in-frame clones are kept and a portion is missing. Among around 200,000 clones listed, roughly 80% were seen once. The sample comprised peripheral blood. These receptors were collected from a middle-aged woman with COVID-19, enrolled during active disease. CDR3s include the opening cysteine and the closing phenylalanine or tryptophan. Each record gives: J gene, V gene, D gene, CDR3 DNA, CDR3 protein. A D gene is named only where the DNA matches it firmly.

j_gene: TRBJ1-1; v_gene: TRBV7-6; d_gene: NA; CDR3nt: TGTGCCAGCAGCCGGGGACAGAACACTGAAGCTTTCTTT; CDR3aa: CASSRGQNTEAFF
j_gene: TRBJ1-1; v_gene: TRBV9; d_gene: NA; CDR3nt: TGTGCCAGCAGCGTAGCGCAGGACACTGAAGCTTTCTTT; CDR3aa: CASSVAQDTEAFF
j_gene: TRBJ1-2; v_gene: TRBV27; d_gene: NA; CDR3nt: TGTGCCAGCAGTTTGGGGGGGCTCTATGGCTACACCTTC; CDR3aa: CASSLGGLYGYTF
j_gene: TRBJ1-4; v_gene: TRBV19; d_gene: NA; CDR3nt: TGTGCCAGTAGTAAAGCCGGGACAAGGAACCGGCCTCTAATTCTGTTTTTT; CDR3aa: CASSKAGTRNRPLILFF
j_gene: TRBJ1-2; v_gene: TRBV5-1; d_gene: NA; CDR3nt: TGCGCCAGCAGCTTGGGCCTAGATATTAACTATGGCTACACCTTC; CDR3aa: CASSLGLDINYGYTF
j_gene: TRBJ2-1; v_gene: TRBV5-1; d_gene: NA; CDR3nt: TGCGCCAGCAGCATAGGGAGGAATGAGCAGTTCTTC; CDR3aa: CASSIGRNEQFF
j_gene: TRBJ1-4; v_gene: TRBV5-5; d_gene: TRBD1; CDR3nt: TGTGCCAGCAGCTCGACAGGGGGAACTAATGAAAAACTGTTTTTT; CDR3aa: CASSSTGGTNEKLFF
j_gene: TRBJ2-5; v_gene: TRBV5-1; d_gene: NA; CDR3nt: TGCGCCAGCAGCCCGACAGGATCAGAGACCCAGTACTTC; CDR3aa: CASSPTGSETQYF
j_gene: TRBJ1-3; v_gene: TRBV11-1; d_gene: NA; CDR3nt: TGTGCCAGCAGCCCCTTCGGGGGAGGAAACACCATATATTTT; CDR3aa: CASSPFGGGNTIYF
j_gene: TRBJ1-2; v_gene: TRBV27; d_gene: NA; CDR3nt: TGTGCCAGCAGCCAGCTAATCGGACAGAGCAAACTCTATGGCTACACCTTC; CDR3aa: CASSQLIGQSKLYGYTF
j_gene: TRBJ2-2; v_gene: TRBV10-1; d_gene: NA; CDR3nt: TGCGCCAGCAGTGACAGAAGGGGAACCGGGGAGCTGTTTTTT; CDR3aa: CASSDRRGTGELFF
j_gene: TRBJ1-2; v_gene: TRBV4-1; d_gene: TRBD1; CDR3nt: TGCGCCAGCAGTAGACCGACAGGGGGAGTAAAAGGGAACTATGGCTACACCTTC; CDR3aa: CASSRPTGGVKGNYGYTF
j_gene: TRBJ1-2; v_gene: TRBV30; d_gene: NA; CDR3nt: TGTGCCTGGAGGCCGGTCTTGGCCAGGGCGTTTGCCAGCGGAAGGGCGGGGTATGGCTACACCTTC; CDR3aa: CAWRPVLARAFASGRAGYGYTF
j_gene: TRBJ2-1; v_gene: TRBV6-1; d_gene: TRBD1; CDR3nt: TGTGCCAGCAGTGAAGCCGATTGGGACAGGGGGCGCAATGAGCAGTTCTTC; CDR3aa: CASSEADWDRGRNEQFF
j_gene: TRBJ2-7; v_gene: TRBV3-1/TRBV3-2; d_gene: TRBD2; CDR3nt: TGTGCCAGCAGCCGACGGGGGGGCCTCTTGGAGCAGTACTTC; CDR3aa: CASSRRGGLLEQYF
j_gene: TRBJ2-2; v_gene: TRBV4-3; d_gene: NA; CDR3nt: TGCGCCAGCAGCCGGCGGGGCGGGGACACCGGGGAGCTGTTTTTT; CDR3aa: CASSRRGGDTGELFF
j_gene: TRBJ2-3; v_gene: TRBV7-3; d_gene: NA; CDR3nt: TGTGCCAGCAGCTTAAATTCCGGCGGGAGCACAGATACGCAGTATTTT; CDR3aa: CASSLNSGGSTDTQYF
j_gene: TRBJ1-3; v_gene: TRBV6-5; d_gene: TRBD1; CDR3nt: TGTGCCAGCCGGGACAGGGGGGGAAACACCATATATTTT; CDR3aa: CASRDRGGNTIYF
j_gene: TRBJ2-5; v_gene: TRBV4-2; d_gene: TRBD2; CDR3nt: TGTGCCAGCAGCGAAAGCGGGGGGGCGGGAGAGACCCAGTACTTC; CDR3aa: CASSESGGAGETQYF
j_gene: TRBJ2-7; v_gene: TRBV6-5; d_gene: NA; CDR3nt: TGTGCCAGCAGGTTAGAGGTCGGGGAGCAGTACTTC; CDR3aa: CASRLEVGEQYF
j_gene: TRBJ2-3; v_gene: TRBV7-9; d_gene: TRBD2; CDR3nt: TGTGCCAGCAGCTTAGTTCTAGCGGGGACCGATACGCAGTATTTT; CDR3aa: CASSLVLAGTDTQYF
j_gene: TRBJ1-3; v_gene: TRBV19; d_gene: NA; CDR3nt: TGTGCCAGTACCGCGGGCAGAACAAACTCTGGAAACACCATATATTTT; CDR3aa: CASTAGRTNSGNTIYF